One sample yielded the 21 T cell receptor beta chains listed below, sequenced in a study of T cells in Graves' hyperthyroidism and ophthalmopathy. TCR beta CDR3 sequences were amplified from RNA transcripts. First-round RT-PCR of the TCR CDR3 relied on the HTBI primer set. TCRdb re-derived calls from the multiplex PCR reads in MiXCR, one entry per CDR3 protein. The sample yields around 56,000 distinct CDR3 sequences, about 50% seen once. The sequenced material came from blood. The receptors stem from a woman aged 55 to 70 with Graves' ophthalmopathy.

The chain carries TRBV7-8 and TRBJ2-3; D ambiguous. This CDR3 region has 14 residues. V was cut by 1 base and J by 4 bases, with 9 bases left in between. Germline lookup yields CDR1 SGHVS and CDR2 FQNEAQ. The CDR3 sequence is CASSLVQGSDTQYF. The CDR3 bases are TGTGCCAGCAGCTTAGTTCAAGGGTCAGATACGCAGTATTTT.

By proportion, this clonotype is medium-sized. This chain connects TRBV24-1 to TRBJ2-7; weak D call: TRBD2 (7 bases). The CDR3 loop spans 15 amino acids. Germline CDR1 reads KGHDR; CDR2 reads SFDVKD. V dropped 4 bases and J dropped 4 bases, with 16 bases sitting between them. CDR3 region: CATSDGGAGAYEQYF. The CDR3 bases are TGTGCCACCAGTGACGGTGGGGCGGGGGCTTACGAGCAGTACTTC.

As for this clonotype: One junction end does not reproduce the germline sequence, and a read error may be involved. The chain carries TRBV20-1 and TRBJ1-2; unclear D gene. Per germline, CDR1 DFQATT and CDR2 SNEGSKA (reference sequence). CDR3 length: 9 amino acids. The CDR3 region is CSARGGYTF. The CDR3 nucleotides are TGCAGTGCCAGAGGTGGCTACACCTTC.

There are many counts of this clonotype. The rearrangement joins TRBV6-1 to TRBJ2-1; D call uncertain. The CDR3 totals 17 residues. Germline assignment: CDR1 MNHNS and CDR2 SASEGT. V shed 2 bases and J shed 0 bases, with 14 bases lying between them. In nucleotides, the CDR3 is TGTGCCAGCAGTGAAACCCGCGCCGGGTACTCCTACAATGAGCAGTTCTTC. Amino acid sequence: CASSETRAGYSYNEQFF.

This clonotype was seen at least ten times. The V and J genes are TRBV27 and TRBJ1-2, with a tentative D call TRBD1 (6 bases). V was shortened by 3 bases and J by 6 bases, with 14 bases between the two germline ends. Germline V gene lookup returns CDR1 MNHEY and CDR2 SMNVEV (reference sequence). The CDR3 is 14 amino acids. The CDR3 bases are TGTGCCAGCAGTTTTGCTGGGGGCGCCGATGGCTACACCTTC. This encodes CASSFAGGADGYTF.

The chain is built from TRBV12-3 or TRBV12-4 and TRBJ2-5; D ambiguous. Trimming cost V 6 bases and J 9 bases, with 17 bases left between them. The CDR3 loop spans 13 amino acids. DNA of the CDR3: TGTGCCAGCAGACGGACGGAGAATCAGCCCCAGTACTTC. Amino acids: CASRRTENQPQYF.

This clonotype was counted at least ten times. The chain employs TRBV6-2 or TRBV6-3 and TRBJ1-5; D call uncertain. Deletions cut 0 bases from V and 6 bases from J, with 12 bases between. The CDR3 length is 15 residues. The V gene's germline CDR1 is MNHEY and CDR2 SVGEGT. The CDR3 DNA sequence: TGTGCCAGCAGTTACTCCGCAGTAAATGTTCAGCCCCAGCATTTT. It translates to CASSYSAVNVQPQHF.

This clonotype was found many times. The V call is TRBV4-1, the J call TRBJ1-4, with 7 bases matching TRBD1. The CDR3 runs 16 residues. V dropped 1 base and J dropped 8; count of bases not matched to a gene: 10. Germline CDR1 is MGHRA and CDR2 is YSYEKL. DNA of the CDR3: TGCGCCAGCAGCCAAGCCCACAGGGGCGTGAGAGAAAAACTGTTTTTT. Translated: CASSQAHRGVREKLFF.

CDR3 nucleotide sequence: TGTGCCAGCTCACCCCGGACTAGCGGGAGGTCAAACACCGGGGAGCTGTTTTTT. This translates into CASSPRTSGRSNTGELFF. V usage is TRBV7-8 and J usage is TRBJ2-2, with 14 bases fitting TRBD2. The ends lost 8 bases at V and 2 bases at J; junction bases unmatched: 10. The CDR3 spans 18 residues. Germline-derived CDR1 and CDR2 are SGHVS and FQNEAQ. Full variable domain (remainder filled in from reference TRBV7-8 and TRBJ2-2): GAGVSQSPRYKVAKRGQDVALRCDPISGHVSLFWYQQALGQGPEFLTYFQNEAQLDKSGLPSDRFFAERPEGSVSTLKIQRTQQEDSAVYLCASSPRTSGRSNTGELFFGEGSRLTVL.

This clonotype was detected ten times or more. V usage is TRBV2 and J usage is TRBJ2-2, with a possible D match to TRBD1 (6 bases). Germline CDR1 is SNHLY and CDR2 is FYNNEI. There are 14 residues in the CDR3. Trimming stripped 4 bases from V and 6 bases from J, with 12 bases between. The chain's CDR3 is CASSAHRASGELFF. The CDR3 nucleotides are TGTGCCAGCAGTGCCCACAGGGCATCCGGGGAGCTGTTTTTT.

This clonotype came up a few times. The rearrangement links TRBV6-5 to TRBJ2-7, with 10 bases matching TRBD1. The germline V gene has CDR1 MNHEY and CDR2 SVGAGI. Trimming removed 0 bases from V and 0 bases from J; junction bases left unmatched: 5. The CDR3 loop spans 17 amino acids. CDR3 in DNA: TGTGCCAGCAGTTACTCCGCCGGGACAGGGGACTCCTACGAGCAGTACTTC. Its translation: CASSYSAGTGDSYEQYF.

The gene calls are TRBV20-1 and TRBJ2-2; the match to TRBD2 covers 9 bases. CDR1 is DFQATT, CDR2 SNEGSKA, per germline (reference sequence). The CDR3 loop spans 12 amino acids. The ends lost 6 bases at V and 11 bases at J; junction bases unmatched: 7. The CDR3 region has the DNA TGCAGTGCGACTAGCGGAGTTCAAGAGCTGTTTTTT. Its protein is CSATSGVQELFF.

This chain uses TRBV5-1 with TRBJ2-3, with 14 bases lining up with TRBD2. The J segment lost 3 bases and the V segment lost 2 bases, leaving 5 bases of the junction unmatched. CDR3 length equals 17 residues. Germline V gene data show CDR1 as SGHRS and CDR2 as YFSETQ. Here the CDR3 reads CASSLTGTSGRTDTQYF. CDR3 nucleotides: TGCGCCAGCAGCTTAACCGGGACTAGCGGGAGAACAGATACGCAGTATTTT.

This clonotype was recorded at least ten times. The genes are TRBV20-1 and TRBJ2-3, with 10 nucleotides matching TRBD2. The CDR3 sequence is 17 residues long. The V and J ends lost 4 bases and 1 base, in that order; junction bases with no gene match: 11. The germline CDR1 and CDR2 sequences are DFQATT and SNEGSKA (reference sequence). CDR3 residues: CSATPGVAGGGTDTQYF. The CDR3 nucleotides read TGCAGTGCTACGCCCGGGGTAGCGGGAGGTGGCACAGATACGCAGTATTTT.

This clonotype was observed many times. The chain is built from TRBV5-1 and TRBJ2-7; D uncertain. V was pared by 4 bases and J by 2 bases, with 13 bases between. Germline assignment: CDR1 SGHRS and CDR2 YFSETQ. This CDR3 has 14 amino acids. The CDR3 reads CASSPRNGPYEQYF. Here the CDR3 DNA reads TGCGCCAGCAGCCCGCGTAACGGACCCTACGAGCAGTACTTC.

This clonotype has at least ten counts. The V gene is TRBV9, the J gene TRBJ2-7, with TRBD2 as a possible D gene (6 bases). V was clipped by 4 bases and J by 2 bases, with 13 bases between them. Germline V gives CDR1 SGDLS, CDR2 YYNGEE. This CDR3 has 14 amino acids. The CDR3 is CASSQGGSPYEQYF. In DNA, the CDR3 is TGTGCCAGCAGCCAGGGAGGTTCCCCCTACGAGCAGTACTTC.

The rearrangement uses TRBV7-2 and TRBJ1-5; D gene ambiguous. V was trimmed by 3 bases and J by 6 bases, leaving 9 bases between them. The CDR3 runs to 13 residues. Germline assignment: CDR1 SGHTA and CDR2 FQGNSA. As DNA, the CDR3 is TGTGCCAGCAGCTTGGGTAGGACTCAGCCCCAGCATTTT. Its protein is CASSLGRTQPQHF.

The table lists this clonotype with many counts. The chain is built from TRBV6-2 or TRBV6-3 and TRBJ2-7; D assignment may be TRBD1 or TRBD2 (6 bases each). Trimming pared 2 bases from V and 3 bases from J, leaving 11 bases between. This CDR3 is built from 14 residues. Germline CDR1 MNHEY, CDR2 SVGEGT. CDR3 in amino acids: CASSYTGDNYEQYF. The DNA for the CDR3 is TGTGCCAGCAGTTACACGGGGGACAACTACGAGCAGTACTTC.

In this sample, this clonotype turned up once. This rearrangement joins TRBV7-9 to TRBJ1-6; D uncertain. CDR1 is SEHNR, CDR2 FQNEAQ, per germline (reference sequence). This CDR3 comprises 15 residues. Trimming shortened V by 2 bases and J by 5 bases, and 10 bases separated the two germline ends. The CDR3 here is CASSLSAANNSPLHF. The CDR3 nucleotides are TGTGCCAGCAGCTTATCGGCAGCCAATAATTCACCCCTCCACTTT.

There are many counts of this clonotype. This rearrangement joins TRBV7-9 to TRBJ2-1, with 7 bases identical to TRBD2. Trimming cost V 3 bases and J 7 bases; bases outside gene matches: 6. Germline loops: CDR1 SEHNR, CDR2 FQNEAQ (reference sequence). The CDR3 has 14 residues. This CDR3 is CASSFLAEANEQFF. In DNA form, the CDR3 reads TGTGCCAGCAGCTTCCTAGCGGAGGCTAATGAGCAGTTCTTC.

CDR3 in amino acids: CASSISGELFF. In nucleotides, the CDR3 is TGTGCCAGTAGTATATCAGGGGAGCTGTTTTTT. The chain joins TRBV19 to TRBJ2-2, with D unclear. This CDR3 contains 11 residues. Trimming stripped 2 bases from V and 8 bases from J, with 3 bases between. The germline gives CDR1 LNHDA, CDR2 SQIVND (reference sequence).